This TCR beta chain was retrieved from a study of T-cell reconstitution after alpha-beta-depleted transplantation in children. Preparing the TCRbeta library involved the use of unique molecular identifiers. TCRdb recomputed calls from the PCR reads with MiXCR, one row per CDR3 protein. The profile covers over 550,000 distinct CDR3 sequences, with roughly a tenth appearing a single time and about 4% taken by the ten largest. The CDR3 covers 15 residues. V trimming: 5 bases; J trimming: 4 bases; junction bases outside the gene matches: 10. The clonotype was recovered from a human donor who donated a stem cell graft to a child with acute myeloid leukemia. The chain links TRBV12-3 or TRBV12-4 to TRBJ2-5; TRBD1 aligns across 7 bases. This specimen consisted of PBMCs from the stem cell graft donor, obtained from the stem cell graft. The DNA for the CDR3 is TGTGCCAGCAGTAATGGGGATCGACAGGGAGAGACCCAGTACTTC. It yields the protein CASSNGDRQGETQYF.